These 10 T cell receptor beta chains share one sample of origin, sequenced in a study of glioma-infiltrating T cells after dendritic cell vaccination (dated by TCRdb to between 2015 and 2016). The library was generated by the immunoSEQ multiplex PCR assay. In TCRdb, the immuneACCESS table is reduced to in-frame sequences with V and J assigned. These tables do not hold every clone; where another copy was compared, an unresolved V gene accounts for under half, and the others remain unexplained. The sample table lists tens of thousands of clones, 81% of them with a count of one. Jointly, the top ten make up 6.5% to 10% of the sample. Here the sequenced sample was blood, taken before dendritic cell vaccination. The receptor set was obtained from a human donor with glioblastoma.

J is TRBJ2-7 and V is TRBV18, with D possibly TRBD1 on 6 matching bases. Trimming took 3 bases from V and 3 from J, leaving 9 bases between them. The CDR3 length is 13 residues. CDR1 is KGHSH and CDR2 is LQKENI in the germline V gene. This CDR3 is CASSPGQIYEQYF. In nucleotides, the CDR3 is TGTGCCAGCTCACCTGGACAGATCTACGAGCAGTACTTC.

The rearrangement uses TRBV10-3 and TRBJ1-1, with unresolved D. CDR1 ENHRY and CDR2 SYGVKD come from the germline V gene. Trimming took 5 bases from V and 4 from J, leaving 14 bases between them. The CDR3 spans 14 residues. In DNA, the CDR3 is TGTGCCATCAGTAGAGAAGCCGATCCCACTGAAGCTTTCTTT. This encodes CAISREADPTEAFF.

The CDR3, as DNA: TGTGCCAGCAGCTTAGATCGGGGGACGAACACTGAAGCTTTCTTT. This gives the protein CASSLDRGTNTEAFF. The genes are TRBV7-9 and TRBJ1-1, with D possibly TRBD1 on 5 matching bases. V gave up 1 base and J gave up 1 base, with 10 bases separating them. Germline CDR1 SEHNR, CDR2 FQNEAQ (reference sequence). This CDR3 is 15 amino acids long.

The rearrangement links TRBV7-2 to TRBJ2-5; tentatively, D is TRBD2 (6 bases). Germline V CDR1 and CDR2: SGHTA, FQGNSA. V lost 3 bases to trimming and J lost 0 bases, with 11 bases between them. There are 15 residues in the CDR3. CDR3 in DNA: TGTGCCAGCAGCTTTAGCGGAACTTACCAAGAGACCCAGTACTTC. Protein: CASSFSGTYQETQYF.

The table lists this clone with a few counts. The chain couples TRBV5-4 to TRBJ2-6; tentative D call: TRBD1 (5 bases). This CDR3 is built from 17 residues. The germline V gene has CDR1 SGHNT and CDR2 YYREEE (reference sequence). Trimming removed 0 bases from V and 4 bases from J, with 14 bases in between. This chain's CDR3 is CASSLGSRAAGANVLTF. The CDR3 region has the DNA TGTGCCAGCAGCTTGGGAAGCAGGGCGGCCGGGGCCAACGTCCTGACTTTC.

The chain recombines TRBV7-6 with TRBJ2-5; 7 positions match TRBD1. CDR1 is SGHVS, CDR2 FNYEAQ, per germline. This CDR3 has 14 residues. J was trimmed by 5 bases and V by 4 bases; bases with no gene match: 7. The chain's CDR3 is CASSSGQLGETQYF. For the CDR3, the DNA is TGTGCCAGCAGCTCGGGACAGTTAGGGGAGACCCAGTACTTC.

The chain recombines TRBV7-9 with TRBJ2-5; 7 bases map to TRBD1. The CDR3 totals 14 residues. CDR1 SEHNR and CDR2 FQNEAQ come from the germline V gene (reference sequence). V was clipped by 5 bases and J by 1 base; unmatched bases: 4. This CDR3 is CASSPGTVQETQYF. CDR3 bases: TGTGCCAGCAGCCCTGGGACAGTCCAAGAGACCCAGTACTTC.

This clone has more than one count but fewer than ten. V is TRBV12-5 and J is TRBJ2-2; TRBD1 might be the D (6 bases). V shed 2 bases and J shed 0 bases, with 22 bases lying between them. The CDR3 consists of 20 residues. Germline CDR1 and CDR2: LGHNT and FRNRAP. The CDR3 loop reads CASGLIRKDSLKPNTGELFF. The CDR3 DNA reads as TGTGCTAGTGGTTTGATCCGGAAGGACAGTTTAAAACCGAACACCGGGGAGCTGTTTTTT.

The V and J genes are TRBV5-4 and TRBJ2-1; TRBD2 matches at 10 bases. The CDR3 runs 14 residues. V gave up 3 bases and J gave up 8 bases; unmatched junction bases: 5. Germline loops: CDR1 SGHNT, CDR2 YYREEE (reference sequence). The CDR3 spells CASSWTSGPDEQFF. The CDR3 DNA sequence: TGTGCCAGCAGCTGGACTAGCGGCCCAGATGAGCAGTTCTTC.

The genes are TRBV7-2 and TRBJ2-7; D uncertain. The V end was cut by 5 bases, the J end by 2 bases, with 13 bases between. Germline assignment: CDR1 SGHTA and CDR2 FQGNSA. This CDR3 contains 14 residues. CDR3 sequence: CASSQETGTYEQYF. CDR3 bases: TGTGCCAGCAGCCAAGAGACGGGTACCTACGAGCAGTACTTC.